The next 17 T cell receptor beta chains were all read from a single sample in a study of blood T cell repertoires in COVID-19. The assay was immunoSEQ multiplex PCR, and TCRdb's table has in-frame clones only and misses some. Counted here are around 260,000 clones, roughly 87% occurring once; the ten biggest clones make up 10% to 15%. Sequenced material: peripheral blood. These receptors were obtained from a human donor in a cohort sampled during active COVID-19.

This chain joins TRBV5-4 and TRBJ2-5; the match to TRBD1 covers 9 bases. The trim removed 4 bases at V and 1 base at J, leaving 11 bases unmatched. The germline V gene has CDR1 SGHNT and CDR2 YYREEE (reference sequence). The CDR3 is 17 amino acids. The CDR3 sequence is CASSPGAGTGFQETQYF. CDR3 sequence (DNA): TGTGCCAGCAGCCCCGGAGCCGGGACAGGGTTCCAAGAGACCCAGTACTTC.

This chain joins TRBV11-3 and TRBJ1-2, with D possibly TRBD1 on 6 matching bases. Germline V gene lookup returns CDR1 SGHNT and CDR2 YENEEA. This CDR3 contains 16 residues. Trimming removed 1 base at V and 8 bases at J, with 20 bases between. CDR3 residues: CASSLGGKRTVGGYTF. As DNA, the CDR3 is TGTGCCAGCAGCTTAGGGGGAAAAAGGACAGTAGGCGGCTACACCTTC.

The rearrangement uses TRBV19 and TRBJ1-1; a possible D gene is TRBD1 (5 bases). Trimming removed 7 bases at V and 4 bases at J, with 19 bases between. Germline V lookup: CDR1 LNHDA, CDR2 SQIVND (reference sequence). There are 15 residues in the CDR3. CDR3 DNA: TGTGCCAGTAACGCGGGGCCGGCTGGGGGCACTGAAGCTTTCTTT. This gives the protein CASNAGPAGGTEAFF.

The J gene is TRBJ2-2, the V gene TRBV10-3, with D tentatively TRBD2 (6 bases). V was cut by 3 bases and J by 7 bases, with 15 bases left in between. Germline V gives CDR1 ENHRY, CDR2 SYGVKD. The CDR3 spans 15 residues. In nucleotides, the CDR3 is TGTGCCATCAGTGAAATCGGGGGAGTGAACGGGGAGCTGTTTTTT. This codes for CAISEIGGVNGELFF.

In regard to this clone: This sample also contains other DNA sequences that code for the same CDR3. The chain combines TRBV18 with TRBJ2-5; no definite D call. V was clipped by 0 bases and J by 0 bases, with 2 bases between them. Germline V gene data show CDR1 as KGHSH and CDR2 as LQKENI. This CDR3 region has 13 residues. CDR3 bases: TGTGCCAGCTCACCACCTAACCAAGAGACCCAGTACTTC. This encodes CASSPPNQETQYF.

The V call is TRBV5-6, the J call TRBJ2-3; 9 nucleotides match TRBD2. The germline V gene encodes CDR1 SGHDT and CDR2 YYEEEE. This CDR3 has 13 amino acids. Trimming cost V 4 bases and J 5 bases; bases outside gene matches: 2. The chain's CDR3 is CASSALAGDTQYF. For the CDR3, the DNA is TGTGCCAGCAGCGCACTAGCGGGAGATACGCAGTATTTT.

The chain joins TRBV6-2 or TRBV6-3 to TRBJ2-2, with 7 bases fitting TRBD2. V lost 4 bases, J lost 7 bases, and 6 bases stayed unmatched. Germline CDR1 and CDR2: MNHEY and SVGEGT. The CDR3 is 14 residues long. This CDR3 is CASSLGGYNGELFF. CDR3 sequence (DNA): TGTGCCAGCAGTTTGGGGGGGTATAACGGGGAGCTGTTTTTT.

The chain links TRBV19 to TRBJ2-1; tentatively, D is TRBD2 (5 bases). The length of the CDR3 is 12 residues. Germline V CDR1 and CDR2: LNHDA, SQIVND (reference sequence). Trimming cost V 4 bases and J 6 bases, with 7 bases left between them. The CDR3 loop is CASSRRTNEQFF. The CDR3 nucleotides read TGTGCCAGTAGTAGGAGGACCAATGAGCAGTTCTTC.

The rearrangement uses TRBV24-1 and TRBJ1-3; possibly TRBD1 for D (5 bases). Trimming took 3 bases from V and 2 from J, leaving 22 bases between them. CDR1 and CDR2 (germline): KGHDR, SFDVKD. The CDR3 is 19 residues long. The CDR3 spells CATSDEWTPGRYTGNTIYF. The CDR3 DNA sequence: TGTGCCACCAGTGATGAGTGGACACCCGGGAGATATACTGGAAACACCATATATTTT.

The chain couples TRBV6-6 to TRBJ2-2; TRBD1 agrees at 7 bases. V lost 7 bases and J lost 5; bases outside the gene matches: 4. In germline, CDR1 is MNHNY, CDR2 SVGAGI (reference sequence). The CDR3 is made up of 13 amino acids. The CDR3 is CASTVTGTGELFF. Written as DNA, the CDR3 is TGTGCCAGCACCGTGACAGGGACCGGGGAGCTGTTTTTT.

This chain connects TRBV27 to TRBJ2-5; perhaps TRBD2 as D (5 bases). CDR1 MNHEY and CDR2 SMNVEV come from the germline V gene (reference sequence). This CDR3 contains 15 residues. V lost 8 bases and J 1 base, leaving 17 bases between the germline ends. The CDR3 DNA sequence: TGTGCCAGCCTCGGGGTATGGGAGCCCCAAGAGACCCAGTACTTC. It yields the protein CASLGVWEPQETQYF.

This chain uses TRBV18 with TRBJ2-2, with 7 bases that match TRBD2. Unmatched junction bases numbered 3, after V lost 0 bases and J lost 2 bases. The germline CDR1 and CDR2 sequences are KGHSH and LQKENI. This CDR3 has 16 residues. The CDR3, as DNA: TGTGCCAGCTCACCACCTGGGGGACTAAACACCGGGGAGCTGTTTTTT. Translating it yields CASSPPGGLNTGELFF.

The chain recombines TRBV5-5 with TRBJ2-7; 7 bases align to TRBD1. The J segment lost 1 base and the V segment lost 7 bases, leaving 8 bases of the junction unmatched. Looked up from germline, CDR1 is SGHKS and CDR2 is YYEKEE (reference sequence). The CDR3 runs to 14 residues. CDR3 bases: TGTGCCAGCTCACTACCGACAGGGTCCTACGAGCAGTACTTC. Translated, it gives CASSLPTGSYEQYF.

The chain uses TRBV5-3 and TRBJ2-5, with D possibly TRBD1 on 6 matching bases. TRBV5-3 is given ORF status, its function remaining uncertain. V was cut by 0 bases and J by 0 bases, with 12 bases left in between. There are 16 residues in the CDR3. DNA for the CDR3: TGTGCCAGAAGCTTGGGCCCCACAGGGTACCAAGAGACCCAGTACTTC. It codes for CARSLGPTGYQETQYF.

V and J are TRBV3-1 (or the pseudogene TRBV3-2) and TRBJ2-7; no reliable D call. CDR1 is LGHDT, CDR2 YNNKEL, per germline (reference sequence). The CDR3 sequence is 15 residues long. The V and J ends lost 1 base and 0 bases respectively, with 10 bases between them. The CDR3 sequence: CASSQVFSSSYEQYF. CDR3 bases: TGTGCCAGCAGCCAAGTTTTCTCGAGCTCCTACGAGCAGTACTTC.

This clone was counted between two and nine times. The V and J genes are TRBV6-6 and TRBJ1-4; 12 positions agree with TRBD1. Trimming at V came to 6 bases and at J to 5 bases, leaving 16 bases not matched to a gene. This CDR3 is built from 19 residues. The germline V gene has CDR1 MNHNY and CDR2 SVGAGI (reference sequence). The CDR3 spells CASSLTGTGGRLRNEKLFF. The CDR3 DNA reads TGTGCCAGCAGCTTAACCGGGACAGGGGGCCGACTTAGGAATGAAAAACTGTTTTTT.

The V gene is TRBV9, the J gene TRBJ2-2, with D maybe TRBD2 (5 bases). This CDR3 comprises 15 residues. Germline CDR1 is SGDLS and CDR2 is YYNGEE. Trimming cost V 0 bases and J 5 bases, with 11 bases left between them. The DNA of the CDR3 is TGTGCCAGCAGCGTAGCGGGATTTGGGACCGGGGAGCTGTTTTTT. It yields the protein CASSVAGFGTGELFF.